The TCR beta chain described here comes from a study of blood T cell dynamics during melanoma immunotherapy. For the study at large: Patients with metastatic melanoma got pembrolizumab or nivolumab-ipilimumab as first-line care.

In germline, CDR1 is SGHDN, CDR2 FVKESK. CDR3 length: 14 residues. The V end was cut by 6 bases, the J end by 0 bases, with 9 bases between. The assay was immunoSEQ multiplex PCR, and TCRdb's table has in-frame clones only and misses some. The table records about 13,000 clones, roughly 90% of them present only once. Time point: pre-treatment baseline. One draw preceded checkpoint blockade; another followed its first cycle at week 3. The clonotype comes from a human donor with melanoma. The chain carries TRBV14 and TRBJ2-1, with D possibly being TRBD2 (6 bases). The sequencing used blood, collected from a patient treated with checkpoint blockade. CDR3 residues: CASSRLGSYNEQFF. In nucleotides, the CDR3 is TGTGCCAGCAGTCGACTAGGCTCCTACAATGAGCAGTTCTTC.